This T cell receptor beta chain was captured by sequencing in a study of T cell responses to AZD1222 COVID-19 vaccine. Study in general: Second-dose recipients at about 4 or about 12 weeks were treated as one pooled group. Regarding the study as a whole: Regions left unmutated in variants are reportedly the target of nearly half of spike-specific TCRs. Sampling that yielded the repertoires occurred only after the peak T cell response. Females outnumbered males among donors, who were mostly white British; clonal diversity was possibly underestimated.

Profiling relied on immunoSEQ multiplex PCR, and the TCRdb table lists in-frame clones only, not all of them. This repertoire shows about 140,000 clones, roughly 90% found once; its top ten account for 4.7%. As for this clone: The antigen is undetermined.

Germline CDR1 and CDR2: SQVTM and ANQGSEA. V shed 1 base and J shed 6 bases, with 12 bases lying between them. This CDR3 comprises 13 residues. V usage is TRBV29-1 and J usage is TRBJ1-1; no definite D call. Sample: peripheral blood, taken on day 0 of AZD1222 vaccination. This sequence was found in an adult in good health. CDR3 sequence reads: CSVEGDGISEAFF. Here the CDR3 DNA reads TGCAGCGTTGAAGGCGACGGCATTTCTGAAGCTTTCTTT.